The clone carrying this T cell receptor (beta chain) has just a few counts. Its antigen is not known. The PCR employed 60 Vbeta primers together with 13 Jbeta primers. Only in-frame clones appear in the TCRdb table, and some are missing; sequencing was by immunoSEQ multiplex PCR. The data show about 79,000 clones, approximately 70% seen once. These data belong to a study of cytomegalovirus exposure and HLA in healthy donors. Notes on the study in general: Researchers reported from a later analysis that most CMV-associated TCR beta chains appeared HLA-restricted.

The sequence derives from a man in his fifties or sixties in good health and CMV-seronegative. Sequencing was done on a sample of PBMCs.

The CDR3 sequence: CASLPGTGTNEQFF. Here the CDR3 DNA reads TGTGCCAGCCTTCCCGGGACAGGGACCAATGAGCAGTTCTTC. The rearrangement links TRBV6-1 to TRBJ2-1; 9 bases fit TRBD1. The CDR3 has 14 residues. Per germline, CDR1 MNHNS and CDR2 SASEGT. J was trimmed by 6 bases and V by 8 bases; bases with no gene match: 8.